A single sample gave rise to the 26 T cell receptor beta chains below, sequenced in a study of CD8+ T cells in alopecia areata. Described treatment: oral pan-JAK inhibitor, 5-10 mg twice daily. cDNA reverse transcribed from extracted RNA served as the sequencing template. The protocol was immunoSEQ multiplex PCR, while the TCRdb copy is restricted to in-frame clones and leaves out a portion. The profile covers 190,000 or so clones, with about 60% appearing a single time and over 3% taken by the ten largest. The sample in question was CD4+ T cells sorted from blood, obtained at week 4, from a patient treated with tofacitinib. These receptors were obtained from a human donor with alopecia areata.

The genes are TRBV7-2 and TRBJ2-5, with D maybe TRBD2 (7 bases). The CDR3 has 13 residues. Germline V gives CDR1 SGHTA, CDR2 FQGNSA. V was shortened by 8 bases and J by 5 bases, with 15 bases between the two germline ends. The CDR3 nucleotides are TGTGCCAGCGCCATGGCGGGGGCGGAGACCCAGTACTTC. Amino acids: CASAMAGAETQYF.

CDR3 loop: CASSAPGTGVTDTQYF. DNA for the CDR3: TGTGCCAGCAGCGCTCCCGGGACAGGTGTCACAGATACGCAGTATTTT. The chain employs TRBV7-8 and TRBJ2-3; 8 bases fit TRBD1. The V gene end was trimmed by 5 bases and the J gene end by 2 bases; junction bases not matched to a gene: 9. CDR1 and CDR2 from the germline V gene are SGHVS and FQNEAQ. The CDR3 length is 16 residues.

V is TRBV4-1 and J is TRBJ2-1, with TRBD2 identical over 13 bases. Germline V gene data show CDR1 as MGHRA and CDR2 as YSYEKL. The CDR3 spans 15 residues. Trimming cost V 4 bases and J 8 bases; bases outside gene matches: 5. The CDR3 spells CASSPRLAGGHEQFF. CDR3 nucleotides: TGCGCCAGCAGCCCTCGACTAGCGGGGGGCCATGAGCAGTTCTTC.

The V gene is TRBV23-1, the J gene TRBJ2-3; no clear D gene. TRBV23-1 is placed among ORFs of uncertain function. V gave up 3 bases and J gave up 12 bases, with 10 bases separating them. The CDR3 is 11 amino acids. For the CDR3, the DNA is TGCGCCAGCAGTCATCCGCGGAGACAGTATTTT. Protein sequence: CASSHPRRQYF.

Here the CDR3 reads CASSYQETQYF. DNA of the CDR3: TGTGCCAGCAGTTACCAAGAGACCCAGTACTTC. The chain uses TRBV2 and TRBJ2-7; no definite D call. The J call may be wrong; the DNA end is better matched by TRBJ2-5. The germline gives CDR1 SNHLY, CDR2 FYNNEI. The CDR3 is 11 residues long.

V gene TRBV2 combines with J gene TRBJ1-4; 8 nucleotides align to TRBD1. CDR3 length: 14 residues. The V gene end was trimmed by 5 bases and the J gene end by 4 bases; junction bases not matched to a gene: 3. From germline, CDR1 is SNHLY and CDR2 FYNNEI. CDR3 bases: TGTGCCAGCAGTCGGGACAGGCATAATGAAAAACTGTTTTTT. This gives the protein CASSRDRHNEKLFF. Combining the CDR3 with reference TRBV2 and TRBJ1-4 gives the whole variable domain EPEVTQTPSHQVTQMGQEVILRCVPISNHLYFYWYRQILGQKVEFLVSFYNNEISEKSEIFDDQFSVERPDGSNFTLKIRSTKLEDSAMYFCASSRDRHNEKLFFGSGTQLSVL.

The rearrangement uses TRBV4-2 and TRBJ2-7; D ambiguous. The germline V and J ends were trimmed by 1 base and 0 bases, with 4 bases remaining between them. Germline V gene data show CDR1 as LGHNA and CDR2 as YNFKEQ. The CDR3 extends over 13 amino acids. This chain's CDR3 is CASSQAHSYEQYF. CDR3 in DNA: TGTGCCAGCAGCCAAGCCCACTCCTACGAGCAGTACTTC.

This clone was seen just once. Written as DNA, the CDR3 is TGTGCCAGCAGCGTAGCACCCATACCCCGGACTAGCGGGGACGAGCAGTACTTC. It translates to CASSVAPIPRTSGDEQYF. The chain couples TRBV9 to TRBJ2-7, with 12 bases lining up with TRBD2. V dropped 0 bases and J dropped 5; count of bases not matched to a gene: 12. The CDR3 spans 18 residues. Germline V gene data show CDR1 as SGDLS and CDR2 as YYNGEE.

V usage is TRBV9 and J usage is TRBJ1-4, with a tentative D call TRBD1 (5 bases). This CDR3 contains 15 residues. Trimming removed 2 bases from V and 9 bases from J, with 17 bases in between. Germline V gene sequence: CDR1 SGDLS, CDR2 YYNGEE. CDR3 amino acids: CASSVAPGVRQKLFF. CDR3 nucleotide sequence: TGTGCCAGCAGCGTGGCCCCGGGGGTCCGCCAAAAACTGTTTTTT. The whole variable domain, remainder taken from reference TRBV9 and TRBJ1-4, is DSGVTQTPKHLITATGQRVTLRCSPRSGDLSVYWYQQSLDQGLQFLIQYYNGEERAKGNILERFSAQQFPDLHSELNLSSLELGDSALYFCASSVAPGVRQKLFFGSGTQLSVL.

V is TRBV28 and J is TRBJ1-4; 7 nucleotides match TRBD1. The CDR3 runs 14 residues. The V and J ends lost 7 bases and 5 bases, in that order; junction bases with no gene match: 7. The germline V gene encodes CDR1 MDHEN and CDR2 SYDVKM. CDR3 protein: CASNSGDRNEKLFF. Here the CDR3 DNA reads TGTGCCAGCAACTCCGGGGACAGAAATGAAAAACTGTTTTTT.

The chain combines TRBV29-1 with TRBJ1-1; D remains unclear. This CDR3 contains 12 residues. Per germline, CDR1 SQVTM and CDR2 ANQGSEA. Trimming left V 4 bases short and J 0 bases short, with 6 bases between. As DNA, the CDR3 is TGCAGCGTTGGATTTATGAACACTGAAGCTTTCTTT. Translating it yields CSVGFMNTEAFF.

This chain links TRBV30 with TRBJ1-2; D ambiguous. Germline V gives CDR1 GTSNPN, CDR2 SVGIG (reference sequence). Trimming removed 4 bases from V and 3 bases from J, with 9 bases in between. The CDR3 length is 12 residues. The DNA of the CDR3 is TGTGCCTGGATTCTATCGGACTATGGCTACACCTTC. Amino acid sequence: CAWILSDYGYTF.

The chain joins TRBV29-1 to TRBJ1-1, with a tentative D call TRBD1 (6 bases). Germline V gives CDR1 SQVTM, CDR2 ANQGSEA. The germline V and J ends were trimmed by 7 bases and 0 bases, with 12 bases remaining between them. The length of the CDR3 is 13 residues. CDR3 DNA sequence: TGCAGCGGCCAACAGGGTATGAACACTGAAGCTTTCTTT. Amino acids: CSGQQGMNTEAFF.

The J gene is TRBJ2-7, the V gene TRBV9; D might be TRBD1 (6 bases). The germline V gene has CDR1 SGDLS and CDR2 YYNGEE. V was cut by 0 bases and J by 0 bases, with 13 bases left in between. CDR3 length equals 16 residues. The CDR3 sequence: CASSVEGQSSSYEQYF. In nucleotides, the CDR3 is TGTGCCAGCAGCGTAGAAGGACAGTCAAGCTCCTACGAGCAGTACTTC.

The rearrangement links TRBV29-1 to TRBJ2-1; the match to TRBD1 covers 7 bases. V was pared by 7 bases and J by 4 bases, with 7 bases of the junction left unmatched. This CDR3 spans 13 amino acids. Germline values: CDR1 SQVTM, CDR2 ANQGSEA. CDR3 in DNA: TGCAGCGGACAGGGTTTAAGGTACAATGAGCAGTTCTTC. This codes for CSGQGLRYNEQFF.

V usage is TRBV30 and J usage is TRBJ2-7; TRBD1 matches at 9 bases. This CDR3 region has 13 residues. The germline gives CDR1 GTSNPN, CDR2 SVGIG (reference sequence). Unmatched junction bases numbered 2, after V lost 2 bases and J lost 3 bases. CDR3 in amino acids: CAWSKGQGYEQYF. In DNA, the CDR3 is TGTGCCTGGAGTAAGGGACAGGGCTACGAGCAGTACTTC.

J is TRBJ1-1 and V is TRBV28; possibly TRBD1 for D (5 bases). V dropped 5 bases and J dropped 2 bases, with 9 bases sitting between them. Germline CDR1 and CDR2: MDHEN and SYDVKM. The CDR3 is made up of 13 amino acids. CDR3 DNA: TGTGCCAGCAGTCGCAGGGCTAACACTGAAGCTTTCTTT. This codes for CASSRRANTEAFF. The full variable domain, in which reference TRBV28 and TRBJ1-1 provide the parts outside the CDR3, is DVKVTQSSRYLVKRTGEKVFLECVQDMDHENMFWYRQDPGLGLRLIYFSYDVKMKEKGDIPEGYSVSREKKERFSLILESASTNQTSMYLCASSRRANTEAFFGQGTRLTVV.

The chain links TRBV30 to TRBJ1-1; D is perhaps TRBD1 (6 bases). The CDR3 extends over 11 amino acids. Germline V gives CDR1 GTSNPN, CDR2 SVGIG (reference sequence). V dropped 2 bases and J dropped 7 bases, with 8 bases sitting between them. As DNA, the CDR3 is TGTGCCTGGAGTAGGGGGGGTGAAGCTTTCTTT. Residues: CAWSRGGEAFF. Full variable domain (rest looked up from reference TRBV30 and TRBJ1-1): SQTIHQWPATLVQPVGSPLSLECTVEGTSNPNLYWYRQAAGRGLQLLFYSVGIGQISSEVPQNLSASRPQDRQFILSSKKLLLSDSGFYLCAWSRGGEAFFGQGTRLTVV.

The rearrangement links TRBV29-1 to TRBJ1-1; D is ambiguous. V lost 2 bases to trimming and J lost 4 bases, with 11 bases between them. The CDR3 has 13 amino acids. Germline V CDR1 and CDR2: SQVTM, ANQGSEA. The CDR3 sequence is CSVEKGGFTEAFF. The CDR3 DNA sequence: TGCAGCGTTGAAAAGGGAGGTTTCACTGAAGCTTTCTTT.

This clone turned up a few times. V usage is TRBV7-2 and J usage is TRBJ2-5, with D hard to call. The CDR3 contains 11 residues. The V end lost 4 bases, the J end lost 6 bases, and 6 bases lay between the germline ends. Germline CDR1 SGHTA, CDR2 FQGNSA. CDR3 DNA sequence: TGTGCCAGCAGCTCGCTCCAGACCCAGTACTTC. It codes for CASSSLQTQYF.

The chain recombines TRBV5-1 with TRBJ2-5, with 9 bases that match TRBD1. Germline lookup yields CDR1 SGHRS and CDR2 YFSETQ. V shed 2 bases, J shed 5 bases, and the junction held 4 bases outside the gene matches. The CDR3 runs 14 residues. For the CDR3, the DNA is TGCGCCAGCAGCTTCGACAGGGGGTTGGAGACCCAGTACTTC. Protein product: CASSFDRGLETQYF.

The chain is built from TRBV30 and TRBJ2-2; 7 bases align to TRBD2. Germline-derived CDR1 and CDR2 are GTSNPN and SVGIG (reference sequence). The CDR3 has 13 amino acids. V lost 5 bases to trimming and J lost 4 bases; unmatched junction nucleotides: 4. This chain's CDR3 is CAWRRTSTGELFF. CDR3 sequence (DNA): TGTGCCTGGCGCAGGACTAGCACCGGGGAGCTGTTTTTT.

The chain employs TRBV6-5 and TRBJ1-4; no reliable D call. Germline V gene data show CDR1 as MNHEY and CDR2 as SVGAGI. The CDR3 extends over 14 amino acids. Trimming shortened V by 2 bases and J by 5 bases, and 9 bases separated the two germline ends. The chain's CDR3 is CASSYRHRNEKLFF. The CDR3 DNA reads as TGTGCCAGCAGTTACCGACACAGAAATGAAAAACTGTTTTTT.

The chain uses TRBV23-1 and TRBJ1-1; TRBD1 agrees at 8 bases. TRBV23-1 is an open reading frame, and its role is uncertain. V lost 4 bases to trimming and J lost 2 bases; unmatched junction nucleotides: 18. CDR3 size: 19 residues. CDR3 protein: CASSRPDRGPTAPNTEAFF. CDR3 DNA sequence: TGCGCCAGCAGTCGCCCCGACAGGGGCCCAACAGCCCCAAACACTGAAGCTTTCTTT.

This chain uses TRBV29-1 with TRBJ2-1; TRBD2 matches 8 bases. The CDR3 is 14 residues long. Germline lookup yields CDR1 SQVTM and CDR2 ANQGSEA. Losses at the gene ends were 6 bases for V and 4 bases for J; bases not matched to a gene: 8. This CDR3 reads CSVGRRGEYNEQFF. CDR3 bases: TGCAGCGTGGGGCGGCGGGGGGAATACAATGAGCAGTTCTTC.

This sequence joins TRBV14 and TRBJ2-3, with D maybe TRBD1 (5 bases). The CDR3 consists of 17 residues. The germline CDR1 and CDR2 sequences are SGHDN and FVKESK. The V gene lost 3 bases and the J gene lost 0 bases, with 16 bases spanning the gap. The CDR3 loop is CASSQKRQSTSTDTQYF. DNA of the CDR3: TGTGCCAGCAGCCAGAAGCGACAGAGTACTAGCACAGATACGCAGTATTTT.